Listed below are T cell receptor beta chains from one sample, sequenced in a study of cytomegalovirus exposure and HLA in healthy donors. TCRdb's table, derived via immunoSEQ multiplex PCR, lists solely in-frame clones and lacks some. The data hold 250,000 to 350,000 clones, with just over 85% observed a single time. What was sequenced was PBMCs. These receptors originate from a man between 40 and 49 years old in good health and CMV-seropositive. Both conserved end residues are trimmed from each CDR3. Each record gives: D gene, V gene, J gene, CDR3 protein. D genes are given only for firm matches.

.,TRBV30,TRBJ1-5,AWSVRQDHQPQH
TRBD2,TRBV6-5,TRBJ2-5,ASSGLAGETQY
TRBD2,TRBV4-1,TRBJ2-7,ASSQVGGGREQY
.,TRBV30,TRBJ2-1,AWSRTRDNEQF
TRBD2,TRBV5-5,TRBJ2-2,ASNRLADTGELF
TRBD2,TRBV2,TRBJ2-7,ARSGAHEQY
TRBD2,TRBV15,TRBJ2-1,ATSRDVGGRGSYNEQF
.,TRBV5-6,TRBJ1-2,ASSWDILRGYT
TRBD1,TRBV6-1,TRBJ1-1,ASPRQGRKAF
.,TRBV6-1,.,ASSEAAKDVWTPPYEQY
.,TRBV18,TRBJ2-3,ASSSTPDTQY
.,TRBV27,TRBJ2-7,ASSGGAVAYEQY
.,TRBV2,TRBJ1-5,ASSDHRVGNQPQH